This T cell receptor beta chain was sequenced in a study of TIL therapy for anti-PD-1-resistant metastatic lung cancer. Study context: Patients had a median age of approximately 56 years (range 38-75). Most patients had lung adenocarcinoma; a few tumors were EGFR-mutant, two ALK-rearranged; half smoked currently or formerly. Overall study results and limits: The cohort had more treatment-naive, never-smoker and oncogene-addicted patients than typical.

Time point: pre-treatment sample, taken before nivolumab and TIL therapy. This CDR3 spans 13 amino acids. Deletions cut 0 bases from V and 6 bases from J, with 9 bases between. In germline, CDR1 is SGHRS, CDR2 YFSETQ. The libraries were made with immunoSEQ v3. Measured with immunoSEQ multiplex PCR; TCRdb has only the in-frame clones, and not every one. The sample has about 59,000 clones; around 67% are singletons. Notes on this clone: Its cognate antigen is unknown.

The chain recombines TRBV5-1 with TRBJ1-2, with a weak D call TRBD1 (5 bases). The source material was blood, sampled at baseline. This receptor was identified in a person between 25 and 80 years old with non-small cell lung cancer. The CDR3 protein is CASSLGREDGYTF. The DNA of the CDR3 is TGCGCCAGCAGCTTGGGCAGGGAGGATGGCTACACCTTC.